This TCR beta chain was captured in a study of blood T cell repertoires in COVID-19. Background on the study: Collection of acute and convalescent COVID-19 samples took place in the United States, Italy and Spain. Sample material is recorded as cDNA or gDNA derived from T cells, B-cell-depleted T cells, or PBMCs.

J gave up 7 bases and V 1 base, and 5 bases lay outside the gene matches. The CDR3 runs to 15 residues. Per germline, CDR1 WSHSY and CDR2 SAAADI. Authors' data handling: Reference gene primer amplification gave estimated nucleated cell counts. Sequenced by immunoSEQ multiplex PCR; TCRdb stores in-frame clones only, minus some. That table gives V, J and clone size, and the DNA gave D and trimming. The repertoire consists of around 300,000 clones, with about 91% occurring once and the leading ten covering roughly 1.7%. V is TRBV10-2 and J is TRBJ2-1; 9 nucleotides match TRBD1. This TCR came from a woman in her 30s with COVID-19, enrolled during active disease. The sequencing sample was made of peripheral blood. DNA for the CDR3: TGCGCCAGCAGTGAGTATGGGACAGGGAAAAATGAGCAGTTCTTC. As protein: CASSEYGTGKNEQFF.